These 27 T cell receptor beta chains were all obtained from the same sample, sequenced in a study of technical replicates of blood from a handful of donors. Profiled with immunoSEQ multiplex PCR; TCRdb holds only in-frame clones, not every one. The data hold some 56,000 clones, with about 96% observed a single time. Specimen: PBMCs. These receptors were obtained from a human donor in good health. Some clones in this sample may be carry-over from other donors' samples.

The rearrangement links TRBV6-6 to TRBJ1-1; D gene unclear. CDR3 length equals 14 residues. CDR1 MNHNY and CDR2 SVGAGI come from the germline V gene (reference sequence). Trimming removed 7 bases at V and 6 bases at J, with 18 bases between. CDR3 protein: CASTPLGSTAEAFF. CDR3 DNA: TGTGCCAGCACCCCCTTAGGATCAACAGCTGAAGCTTTCTTT.

The V and J genes are TRBV7-7 and TRBJ2-7; perhaps TRBD1 as D (5 bases). Germline CDR1 SSHAT, CDR2 FNYEAQ (reference sequence). The CDR3 loop spans 15 amino acids. Trimming removed 5 bases at V and 0 bases at J, with 14 bases between. The CDR3 is CASSPGIAASYEQYF. The CDR3 DNA reads as TGTGCCAGCAGCCCAGGGATCGCGGCCTCCTACGAGCAGTACTTC.

The V call is TRBV27, the J call TRBJ2-7; TRBD2 agrees at 8 bases. CDR1 is MNHEY and CDR2 is SMNVEV in the germline V gene (reference sequence). CDR3 length equals 13 residues. After removal of 6 bases from V and 5 bases from J, the junction contained 6 bases not matched to a gene. The CDR3 DNA reads TGTGCCAGCAGCCTCTCCGGGAGGGACGAGCAGTACTTC. Translating it yields CASSLSGRDEQYF.

The CDR3 is CASSLSRHTGELFF. The CDR3 bases are TGTGCCAGCAGTTTATCGAGGCACACCGGGGAGCTGTTTTTT. The chain joins TRBV27 to TRBJ2-2; D is undetermined. The CDR3 covers 14 residues. Per germline, CDR1 MNHEY and CDR2 SMNVEV (reference sequence). The V end lost 0 bases, the J end lost 3 bases, and 5 bases lay between the germline ends.

CDR3 protein: CASSWQTGPQSPLHF. Written as DNA, the CDR3 is TGTGCCAGCAGCTGGCAGACAGGGCCACAGTCACCCCTCCACTTT. This chain connects TRBV7-2 to TRBJ1-6, with 7 bases lining up with TRBD1. V was pared by 4 bases and J by 10 bases, with 10 bases of the junction left unmatched. Germline V gene lookup returns CDR1 SGHTA and CDR2 FQGNSA. The CDR3 runs 15 residues.

For this clone: One end of the junction does not line up with germline, which may come from a read error. This chain uses TRBV7-6 with TRBJ2-1; tentatively, D is TRBD1 or TRBD2 (5 bases each). There are 15 residues in the CDR3. The germline V gene encodes CDR1 SGHVS and CDR2 FNYEAQ. DNA for the CDR3: TGTGCCAGCAGCCTAGCCCCCCAGGGTCTTGGGGAGCAGTTCTTC. Translated, it gives CASSLAPQGLGEQFF.

The chain carries TRBV7-3 and TRBJ2-1, with 13 nucleotides matching TRBD2. The junction had 3 bases not matched to a gene; V was cut back by 5 bases and J by 8 bases. CDR1 and CDR2 (germline): SGHTA, FQGTGA. CDR3 length equals 14 residues. CDR3 sequence: CASSPGTSGDEQFF. CDR3 in DNA: TGTGCCAGCAGCCCTGGGACTAGCGGGGATGAGCAGTTCTTC.

The chain combines TRBV7-2 with TRBJ2-5, with D possibly TRBD2 on 7 matching bases. The CDR3 has 15 residues. Trimming took off 5 bases at V and 7 bases at J, with 20 bases between the two ends. Per the germline V gene, CDR1 is SGHTA and CDR2 is FQGNSA. The CDR3 protein is CASSQWTGGGGTQYF. The CDR3 DNA sequence: TGTGCCAGCAGCCAGTGGACGGGGGGCGGCGGGACCCAGTACTTC.

This sequence joins TRBV25-1 and TRBJ2-3; TRBD2 matches 11 bases. CDR3 length equals 16 residues. The J segment lost 3 bases and the V segment lost 4 bases, leaving 6 bases of the junction unmatched. CDR1 and CDR2 (germline): MGHDK, SYGVNS. CDR3 residues: CASSVLAGAPTDTQYF. The CDR3, as DNA: TGTGCCAGCAGTGTACTAGCGGGGGCCCCGACAGATACGCAGTATTTT. The whole variable domain, remainder taken from reference TRBV25-1 and TRBJ2-3, is EADIYQTPRYLVIGTGKKITLECSQTMGHDKMYWYQQDPGMELHLIHYSYGVNSTEKGDLSSESTVSRIRTEHFPLTLESARPSHTSQYLCASSVLAGAPTDTQYFGPGTRLTVL.

The chain couples TRBV9 to TRBJ1-4; TRBD1 matches at 8 bases. Germline CDR1 reads SGDLS; CDR2 reads YYNGEE. The CDR3 has 17 residues. The J segment lost 2 bases and the V segment lost 3 bases, leaving 9 bases of the junction unmatched. The CDR3: CASSARTGSPTNEKLFF. The CDR3 DNA sequence: TGTGCCAGCAGCGCTCGGACAGGGAGTCCGACTAATGAAAAACTGTTTTTT.

CDR3 sequence reads: CASSVVPQNYGYTF. CDR3 coding DNA: TGTGCCAGCAGCGTAGTTCCACAAAACTATGGCTACACCTTC. The V gene is TRBV9, the J gene TRBJ1-2, with D unclear. This CDR3 region has 14 residues. V lost 0 bases and J 2 bases, leaving 8 bases between the germline ends. Germline V lookup: CDR1 SGDLS, CDR2 YYNGEE.

V and J are TRBV28 and TRBJ2-3; 7 positions agree with TRBD2. Germline values: CDR1 MDHEN, CDR2 SYDVKM. The CDR3 spans 14 residues. Germline trimming cut 6 bases from V and 0 bases from J; bases unmatched to any gene: 3. This CDR3 reads CASRLAGSTDTQYF. Here the CDR3 DNA reads TGTGCCAGCAGGTTAGCGGGTAGCACAGATACGCAGTATTTT.

The chain couples TRBV13 to TRBJ2-7, with 10 bases that match TRBD2. The junction had 9 bases not matched to a gene; V was cut back by 5 bases and J by 2 bases. CDR1 and CDR2 (germline): PRHDT, FYEKMQ (reference sequence). The CDR3 contains 16 residues. The DNA for the CDR3 is TGTGCCAGCAGCCCCACCTCCAGCGGGAGGGCCTACGAGCAGTACTTC. Translated, it gives CASSPTSSGRAYEQYF. The whole variable domain, remainder taken from reference TRBV13 and TRBJ2-7, is AAGVIQSPRHLIKEKRETATLKCYPIPRHDTVYWYQQGPGQDPQFLISFYEKMQSDKGSIPDRFSAQQFSDYHSELNMSSLELGDSALYFCASSPTSSGRAYEQYFGPGTRLTVT.

V and J are TRBV7-3 and TRBJ2-3; TRBD2 matches 8 bases. The germline CDR1 and CDR2 sequences are SGHTA and FQGTGA. The CDR3 length is 15 residues. V dropped 1 base and J dropped 2; count of bases not matched to a gene: 2. This chain's CDR3 is CASSLSGGITDTQYF. The CDR3 bases are TGTGCCAGCAGCTTAAGCGGGGGGATCACAGATACGCAGTATTTT.

The rearrangement links TRBV9 to TRBJ2-5; a possible D gene is TRBD2 (6 bases). Germline CDR1 is SGDLS and CDR2 is YYNGEE. This CDR3 has 14 amino acids. Deletions cut 4 bases from V and 4 bases from J, with 14 bases between. The CDR3 region is CASSPRTNTETQYF. CDR3 DNA: TGTGCCAGCAGCCCTAGGACTAACACAGAGACCCAGTACTTC.

The count of this clone is one. The chain couples TRBV5-1 to TRBJ1-2; D possibly corresponds to TRBD1 (5 bases). Per germline, CDR1 SGHRS and CDR2 YFSETQ. The CDR3 is 14 amino acids. The V end lost 4 bases, the J end lost 2 bases, and 12 bases lay between the germline ends. In nucleotides, the CDR3 is TGCGCCAGCAGCGCCGCGGGGGTCAACTATGGCTACACCTTC. Protein product: CASSAAGVNYGYTF.

The chain employs TRBV6-1 and TRBJ2-7, with D possibly TRBD2 on 7 matching bases. CDR1 is MNHNS and CDR2 is SASEGT in the germline V gene. The CDR3 contains 15 residues. V shed 1 base and J shed 4 bases, with 14 bases lying between them. The CDR3 coding sequence is TGTGCCAGCAGTGAAGAAGGGGGGGGGCCTTACGAGCAGTACTTC. This codes for CASSEEGGGPYEQYF.

The chain employs TRBV29-1 and TRBJ1-2; D is possibly TRBD1 (6 bases). The germline V gene has CDR1 SQVTM and CDR2 ANQGSEA. The CDR3 length is 11 residues. Trimming took 5 bases from V and 3 from J, leaving 7 bases between them. CDR3 amino acids: CSVQGYYGYTF. The DNA for the CDR3 is TGCAGCGTTCAGGGGTACTATGGCTACACCTTC. Combining the CDR3 with reference TRBV29-1 and TRBJ1-2 gives the whole variable domain SAVISQKPSRDICQRGTSLTIQCQVDSQVTMMFWYRQQPGQSLTLIATANQGSEATYESGFVIDKFPISRPNLTFSTLTVSNMSPEDSSIYLCSVQGYYGYTFGSGTRLTVV.

This sequence joins TRBV7-2 and TRBJ1-1; D is unresolved. With 5 bases removed from V and 1 base from J, the gap between germline ends came to 23 bases. Per the germline V gene, CDR1 is SGHTA and CDR2 is FQGNSA. The CDR3 contains 18 residues. CDR3 DNA sequence: TGTGCCAGCAGCACCGGGAGGGTTATAATAGGACGGAACACTGAAGCTTTCTTT. The encoded protein is CASSTGRVIIGRNTEAFF.

The J gene is TRBJ1-3, the V gene TRBV7-2; D is possibly TRBD1 (6 bases). Germline loops: CDR1 SGHTA, CDR2 FQGNSA. Trimming removed 3 bases at V and 2 bases at J, with 14 bases between. The CDR3 is made up of 16 amino acids. CDR3 DNA: TGTGCCAGCAGCTTGTTGGACAGTCCCCCTGGAAACACCATATATTTT. Protein sequence: CASSLLDSPPGNTIYF.

This rearrangement joins TRBV5-4 to TRBJ2-3; D ambiguous. V was shortened by 3 bases and J by 0 bases, with 5 bases between the two germline ends. Germline CDR1 reads SGHNT; CDR2 reads YYREEE (reference sequence). CDR3 length: 13 residues. CDR3 bases: TGTGCCAGCAGCTCCAGTAGCACAGATACGCAGTATTTT. Translated: CASSSSSTDTQYF. The full variable domain, rest sourced from reference TRBV5-4 and TRBJ2-3, is ETGVTQSPTHLIKTRGQQVTLRCSSQSGHNTVSWYQQALGQGPQFIFQYYREEENGRGNFPPRFSGLQFPNYSSELNVNALELDDSALYLCASSSSSTDTQYFGPGTRLTVL.

V and J are TRBV5-1 and TRBJ2-1; TRBD2 matches at 11 bases. The CDR3 consists of 16 residues. J was trimmed by 8 bases and V by 0 bases; bases with no gene match: 7. Germline V gene sequence: CDR1 SGHRS, CDR2 YFSETQ. CDR3 bases: TGCGCCAGCAGCTTGGCGTTAGCGGGGGGGCCGGATGAGCAGTTCTTC. Translated, it gives CASSLALAGGPDEQFF.

This chain uses TRBV7-2 with TRBJ2-7; 7 bases are shared with TRBD2. The J segment lost 0 bases and the V segment lost 6 bases, leaving 5 bases of the junction unmatched. The CDR3 covers 14 residues. Per the germline V gene, CDR1 is SGHTA and CDR2 is FQGNSA. The CDR3 here is CASRRGTNSYEQYF. CDR3 nucleotides: TGTGCCAGCAGACGCGGGACTAACTCCTACGAGCAGTACTTC.

This chain links TRBV6-5 with TRBJ1-4; perhaps TRBD1 as D (5 bases). Germline V gene sequence: CDR1 MNHEY, CDR2 SVGAGI. The V gene lost 6 bases and the J gene lost 5 bases, with 13 bases spanning the gap. This CDR3 is 14 amino acids long. The CDR3 DNA follows: TGTGCCAGCAGGCTCAGGGCCCTGAATGAAAAACTGTTTTTT. Residues: CASRLRALNEKLFF.

This clone occurred once. The chain couples TRBV9 to TRBJ1-2; D unresolved. Trimming pared 0 bases from V and 7 bases from J, leaving 10 bases between. CDR1 and CDR2 from the germline V gene are SGDLS and YYNGEE. The CDR3 spans 13 residues. CDR3 sequence reads: CASSVGERSGYTF. For the CDR3, the DNA is TGTGCCAGCAGCGTAGGAGAGCGGTCTGGCTACACCTTC.

V and J are TRBV20-1 and TRBJ1-3; D is perhaps TRBD1 (6 bases). Trimming left V 3 bases short and J 16 bases short, with 16 bases between. CDR3 length equals 11 residues. The germline CDR1 and CDR2 sequences are DFQATT and SNEGSKA (reference sequence). CDR3 DNA: TGCAGTGCTAGTGGCGGGGGGCGCGAGTATTTT. Translating gives CSASGGGREYF.

The chain employs TRBV18 and TRBJ2-7; TRBD2 matches 8 bases. CDR1 and CDR2 from the germline V gene are KGHSH and LQKENI. The CDR3 is 14 residues long. V lost 3 bases, J lost 4 bases, and 5 bases stayed unmatched. The CDR3 DNA is TGTGCCAGCTCACCGGGACTAGGTGGGTACGAGCAGTACTTC. Translated, it gives CASSPGLGGYEQYF.